The 30 T cell receptor beta chains below all came from one sample that was sequenced in a study of cytomegalovirus exposure and HLA in healthy donors. Use of 60 Vbeta and 13 Jbeta primers characterized the PCR. Repertoires were generated with immunoSEQ multiplex PCR, while TCRdb's copy carries only in-frame clones and drops some. The profile shows more than 150,000 clones, about 81% of them singletons. Material: PBMCs. These TCRs come from a woman younger than 45 in good health and CMV-seronegative.

The V and J genes are TRBV2 and TRBJ1-2, with D unresolved. V lost 7 bases, J lost 1 base, and 34 bases lay in between. The CDR3 runs to 21 residues. CDR1 is SNHLY and CDR2 is FYNNEI in the germline V gene. The chain's CDR3 is CASMLASPQVEHLPVNYGYTF. The CDR3 bases are TGTGCCAGCATGCTAGCCAGTCCGCAGGTGGAACACCTTCCTGTTAACTATGGCTACACCTTC.

This clone has just a few counts. V is TRBV7-6 and J is TRBJ2-1; 9 positions match TRBD2. J was trimmed by 5 bases and V by 2 bases; bases with no gene match: 10. The CDR3 is 17 amino acids. CDR1 and CDR2 (germline): SGHVS, FNYEAQ. The CDR3 sequence is CASSLSPSGTSHNEQFF. In DNA, the CDR3 is TGTGCCAGCAGCTTAAGCCCTAGCGGGACGTCTCACAATGAGCAGTTCTTC. The whole variable domain, filled in from reference TRBV7-6 and TRBJ2-1, reads GAGVSQSPRYKVTKRGQDVALRCDPISGHVSLYWYRQALGQGPEFLTYFNYEAQQDKSGLPNDRFSAERPEGSISTLTIQRTEQRDSAMYRCASSLSPSGTSHNEQFFGPGTRLTVL.

This clone was picked up one time. This rearrangement joins TRBV5-1 to TRBJ2-3, with D possibly TRBD2 on 6 matching bases. Germline lookup yields CDR1 SGHRS and CDR2 YFSETQ. Trimming removed 5 bases at V and 0 bases at J, with 13 bases between. CDR3 length: 15 residues. The CDR3 DNA is TGCGCCAGCAGAGGGCTAGCGTTTAGCACAGATACGCAGTATTTT. As protein: CASRGLAFSTDTQYF.

A word on this clone: One end of the junction is discordant with germline, which a read error may explain. The chain combines TRBV2 with TRBJ2-6, with D possibly being TRBD1 (5 bases). The germline CDR1 and CDR2 sequences are SNHLY and FYNNEI. The CDR3 contains 15 residues. The CDR3 coding sequence is TGTGCCAGCAGTGGACTGACCTCTGGGGCCAACGGCCTGACTTTC. This encodes CASSGLTSGANGLTF.

There are a few counts of this clone. V gene TRBV10-3 combines with J gene TRBJ2-7, with D tentatively TRBD2 (7 bases). Germline CDR1 ENHRY, CDR2 SYGVKD. V lost 7 bases to trimming and J lost 0 bases, with 10 bases between them. This CDR3 contains 13 residues. Here the CDR3 DNA reads TGTGCCATCAACGGGGGGCCCTCCTACGAGCAGTACTTC. Residues: CAINGGPSYEQYF.

The rearrangement joins TRBV7-6 to TRBJ2-5; 10 bases agree with TRBD2. This CDR3 has 14 residues. V dropped 5 bases and J dropped 6; count of bases not matched to a gene: 6. The V gene's germline CDR1 is SGHVS and CDR2 FNYEAQ. The CDR3 loop is CASSLSGGTKTQYF. CDR3 nucleotides: TGTGCCAGCAGCCTTAGCGGGGGGACAAAGACCCAGTACTTC.

This clone showed up just a few times. This sequence joins TRBV27 and TRBJ2-7, with unresolved D. V was shortened by 3 bases and J by 0 bases, with 9 bases between the two germline ends. This CDR3 contains 14 residues. Looked up from germline, CDR1 is MNHEY and CDR2 is SMNVEV (reference sequence). CDR3 sequence (DNA): TGTGCCAGCAGTTTTTCGGAGACCTCCTACGAGCAGTACTTC. It translates to CASSFSETSYEQYF.

This clone turned up a few times. The CDR3 sequence: CASSWETDSNQPQHF. CDR3 coding DNA: TGTGCCAGCAGCTGGGAGACGGATAGCAATCAGCCCCAGCATTTT. The gene calls are TRBV7-8 and TRBJ1-5; D is undetermined. V lost 4 bases and J lost 0, with 10 bases in between. Germline lookup yields CDR1 SGHVS and CDR2 FQNEAQ. The CDR3 extends over 15 amino acids.

As for this clone: This sample includes further DNA sequences coding for the same CDR3. The chain joins TRBV29-1 to TRBJ1-2, with 9 bases aligning to TRBD1. V lost 7 bases to trimming and J lost 2 bases; unmatched junction nucleotides: 8. The CDR3 runs 14 residues. The germline CDR1 and CDR2 sequences are SQVTM and ANQGSEA. The DNA for the CDR3 is TGCAGCGCCGCCGGCGGGACAGGGAACTATGGCTACACCTTC. This gives the protein CSAAGGTGNYGYTF.

The chain recombines TRBV2 with TRBJ1-6; tentatively, D is TRBD1 (6 bases). V was cut by 6 bases and J by 10 bases, with 16 bases left in between. Germline V lookup: CDR1 SNHLY, CDR2 FYNNEI. The CDR3 is made up of 14 amino acids. The CDR3: CASRGLQGSSPLHF. DNA of the CDR3: TGTGCCAGCAGGGGGCTACAGGGATCCTCACCCCTCCACTTT.

The chain carries TRBV27 and TRBJ2-4; no firm D call. The V gene's germline CDR1 is MNHEY and CDR2 SMNVEV (reference sequence). CDR3 length: 14 amino acids. V shed 5 bases and J shed 10 bases, with 18 bases lying between them. CDR3 sequence reads: CASSPLKTVKIQYF. In DNA form, the CDR3 reads TGTGCCAGCAGTCCCTTAAAAACAGTCAAGATTCAGTACTTC.

In its sample, this clone was seen once. The J gene is TRBJ2-2, the V gene TRBV11-2, with D perhaps matching TRBD2 (5 bases). The V and J ends lost 6 bases and 5 bases respectively, with 7 bases between them. This CDR3 spans 12 amino acids. Per germline, CDR1 SGHAT and CDR2 FQNNGV. The CDR3 reads CASRLGTGELFF. CDR3 nucleotide sequence: TGTGCCAGCAGACTAGGTACCGGGGAGCTGTTTTTT.

The chain carries TRBV7-9 and TRBJ2-5; TRBD1 matches at 7 bases. Gene TRBJ2-7 matches the end of the DNA better, so the J call may be wrong. The CDR3 extends over 14 amino acids. Germline V gene sequence: CDR1 SEHNR, CDR2 FQNEAQ (reference sequence). The DNA of the CDR3 is TGTGCCAGCAGCCCCCGGGACAGCACCTACGAGCAGTACTTC. Encoded protein: CASSPRDSTYEQYF.

This chain links TRBV18 with TRBJ2-3; 10 bases map to TRBD2. This CDR3 is 15 amino acids long. Germline trimming cut 3 bases from V and 4 bases from J; bases unmatched to any gene: 4. Germline V lookup: CDR1 KGHSH, CDR2 LQKENI. CDR3 protein: CASSPGLASPDTQYF. DNA for the CDR3: TGTGCCAGCTCACCGGGACTAGCGTCGCCAGATACGCAGTATTTT.

This sequence joins TRBV7-2 and TRBJ2-6; no clear D. The CDR3 sequence is 16 residues long. Per germline, CDR1 SGHTA and CDR2 FQGNSA. V was cut by 5 bases and J by 0 bases, with 11 bases left in between. The CDR3 DNA sequence: TGTGCCAGCAGCGGCCGACAAAGCTCTGGGGCCAACGTCCTGACTTTC. Translated, it gives CASSGRQSSGANVLTF.

The chain is built from TRBV30 and TRBJ1-1, with no clear D. CDR1 is GTSNPN and CDR2 is SVGIG in the germline V gene (reference sequence). There are 9 residues in the CDR3. Trimming left V 3 bases short and J 8 bases short, with 4 bases between. This CDR3 is CAWSTEAFF. DNA of the CDR3: TGTGCCTGGAGCACAGAAGCTTTCTTT.

This clone was counted between two and nine times. The V and J genes are TRBV9 and TRBJ2-7; 8 bases align to TRBD1. V was clipped by 3 bases and J by 4 bases; unmatched bases: 6. CDR1 is SGDLS, CDR2 YYNGEE, per germline. The CDR3 totals 14 residues. Written as DNA, the CDR3 is TGTGCCAGCAGCGCGGGACAGGATTTTTACGAGCAGTACTTC. It yields the protein CASSAGQDFYEQYF. Full variable domain (missing parts from reference TRBV9 and TRBJ2-7): DSGVTQTPKHLITATGQRVTLRCSPRSGDLSVYWYQQSLDQGLQFLIQYYNGEERAKGNILERFSAQQFPDLHSELNLSSLELGDSALYFCASSAGQDFYEQYFGPGTRLTVT.

The chain recombines TRBV5-1 with TRBJ2-1; 7 bases are shared with TRBD1. The CDR3 length is 13 residues. Germline CDR1 SGHRS, CDR2 YFSETQ. V was clipped by 0 bases and J by 6 bases; unmatched bases: 0. CDR3: CASSLDRGNEQFF. Here the CDR3 DNA reads TGCGCCAGCAGCTTGGACAGGGGCAATGAGCAGTTCTTC. Full variable domain (rest looked up from reference TRBV5-1 and TRBJ2-1): KAGVTQTPRYLIKTRGQQVTLSCSPISGHRSVSWYQQTPGQGLQFLFEYFSETQRNKGNFPGRFSGRQFSNSRSEMNVSTLELGDSALYLCASSLDRGNEQFFGPGTRLTVL.

The chain couples TRBV7-8 to TRBJ2-3, with 9 bases identical to TRBD1. The trim removed 5 bases at V and 2 bases at J, leaving 8 bases unmatched. CDR3 length equals 16 residues. CDR1 is SGHVS and CDR2 is FQNEAQ in the germline V gene. CDR3 bases: TGTGCCAGCAGCGTGACAGGGGGTACGAACACAGATACGCAGTATTTT. Protein: CASSVTGGTNTDTQYF.

This clone has a handful of counts. The gene calls are TRBV19 and TRBJ2-7; D is perhaps TRBD2 (6 bases). The CDR3 contains 14 residues. V was trimmed by 5 bases and J by 0 bases, leaving 11 bases between them. Looked up from germline, CDR1 is LNHDA and CDR2 is SQIVND (reference sequence). DNA for the CDR3: TGTGCCAGTAGTTTGGACGGGAGCTCCTACGAGCAGTACTTC. Its protein is CASSLDGSSYEQYF.

The V gene is TRBV2, the J gene TRBJ2-2; D perhaps matches TRBD1 (6 bases). CDR1 and CDR2 from the germline V gene are SNHLY and FYNNEI. This CDR3 contains 15 residues. V was clipped by 5 bases and J by 5 bases, with 15 bases between them. The chain's CDR3 is CASSRQEERTGELFF. The CDR3 nucleotides are TGTGCCAGCAGTCGACAGGAGGAGAGGACCGGGGAGCTGTTTTTT.

The chain links TRBV19 to TRBJ2-1, with D tentatively TRBD1 (5 bases). Trimming pared 5 bases from V and 0 bases from J, leaving 11 bases between. CDR3 length: 15 residues. Per the germline V gene, CDR1 is LNHDA and CDR2 is SQIVND (reference sequence). CDR3 sequence reads: CASSEGASSYNEQFF. CDR3 coding DNA: TGTGCCAGTAGTGAAGGGGCGAGCTCCTACAATGAGCAGTTCTTC.

The V and J genes are TRBV10-3 and TRBJ2-7; TRBD2 aligns across 7 bases. This CDR3 spans 14 amino acids. Trimming removed 5 bases from V and 0 bases from J; junction bases left unmatched: 4. Germline V CDR1 and CDR2: ENHRY, SYGVKD. The CDR3 loop is CAISPSGPSYEQYF. The DNA of the CDR3 is TGTGCCATCAGTCCTAGCGGACCCTCCTACGAGCAGTACTTC.

The chain couples TRBV27 to TRBJ1-2; weak D call: TRBD1 (5 bases). This CDR3 has 13 residues. The germline V gene encodes CDR1 MNHEY and CDR2 SMNVEV (reference sequence). Between the trimmed V and J ends, which lost 2 bases and 6 bases, there was a span of 10 bases. The CDR3 protein is CASSLGGADGYTF. The CDR3 DNA follows: TGTGCCAGCAGTTTAGGCGGGGCTGATGGCTACACCTTC.

This clone showed up just a few times. The J gene is TRBJ1-6, the V gene TRBV21-1; the table names TRBD1, a call not compared with the DNA. TRBV21-1 is a listed pseudogene. CDR3 length: 20 residues. CDR3 DNA sequence: TGTGCCAGCAGCAACCCCCGGGACAGGGGGCGCGGTGGGAATAATTCACCCCTCCACTTT. Translating gives CASSNPRDRGRGGNNSPLHF.

The chain carries TRBV27 and TRBJ2-7; TRBD1 matches at 10 bases. Trimming cost V 6 bases and J 4 bases; bases outside gene matches: 9. Germline loops: CDR1 MNHEY, CDR2 SMNVEV (reference sequence). This CDR3 has 15 amino acids. The CDR3 sequence: CASRGGGTGEYEQYF. The CDR3 DNA is TGTGCCAGCAGGGGCGGTGGGACAGGGGAATACGAGCAGTACTTC.

J is TRBJ1-1 and V is TRBV6-4; a possible D gene is TRBD1 (5 bases). V was trimmed by 2 bases and J by 7 bases, leaving 11 bases between them. The CDR3 extends over 13 amino acids. The germline V gene has CDR1 MRHNA and CDR2 SNTAGT. In DNA, the CDR3 is TGTGCCAGCAGTGACCGGGGGGTGGGTGAAGCTTTCTTT. Residues: CASSDRGVGEAFF.

The chain is built from TRBV11-2 and TRBJ1-1, with D maybe TRBD1 (5 bases). This CDR3 is built from 10 residues. Germline loops: CDR1 SGHAT, CDR2 FQNNGV. Trimming removed 8 bases at V and 11 bases at J, with 12 bases between. The CDR3 here is CASGGRDAFF. The DNA of the CDR3 is TGTGCCAGCGGGGGGAGGGATGCTTTCTTT.

The chain carries TRBV7-9 and TRBJ2-3, with D unclear. From germline, CDR1 is SEHNR and CDR2 FQNEAQ (reference sequence). The ends were cut back, 1 base at V and 2 bases at J, with 13 bases in the middle. The CDR3 consists of 16 residues. CDR3 sequence: CASSLGSIGITDTQYF. The CDR3 nucleotides read TGTGCCAGCAGCTTAGGGAGTATCGGAATCACAGATACGCAGTATTTT.

The J gene is TRBJ2-1, the V gene TRBV23-1, with 9 bases that match TRBD2. TRBV23-1 is marked as an open reading frame, function uncertain. The CDR3 sequence is 15 residues long. V lost 6 bases to trimming and J lost 9 bases; unmatched junction nucleotides: 12. CDR3 protein: CASRQLASGIFEQFF. In DNA form, the CDR3 reads TGCGCCAGCAGACAACTGGCTAGCGGGATATTTGAGCAGTTCTTC.